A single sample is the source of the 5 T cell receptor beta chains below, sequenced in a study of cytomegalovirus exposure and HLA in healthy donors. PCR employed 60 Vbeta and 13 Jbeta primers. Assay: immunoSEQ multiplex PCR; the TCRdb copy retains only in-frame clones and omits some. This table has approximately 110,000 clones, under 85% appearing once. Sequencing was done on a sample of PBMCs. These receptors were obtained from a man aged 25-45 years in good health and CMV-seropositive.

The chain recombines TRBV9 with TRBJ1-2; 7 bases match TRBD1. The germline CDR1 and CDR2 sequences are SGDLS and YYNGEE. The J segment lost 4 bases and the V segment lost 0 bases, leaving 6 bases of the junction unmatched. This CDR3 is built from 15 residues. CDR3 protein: CASSVVGDSLYGYTF. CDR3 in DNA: TGTGCCAGCAGCGTAGTGGGGGACAGCCTCTATGGCTACACCTTC.

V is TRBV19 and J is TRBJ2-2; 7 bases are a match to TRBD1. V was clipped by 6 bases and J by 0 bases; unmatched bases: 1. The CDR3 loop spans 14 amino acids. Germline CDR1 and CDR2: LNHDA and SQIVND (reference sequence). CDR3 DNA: TGTGCCAGTAGGGACAGGCCGAACACCGGGGAGCTGTTTTTT. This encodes CASRDRPNTGELFF. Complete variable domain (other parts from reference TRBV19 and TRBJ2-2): DGGITQSPKYLFRKEGQNVTLSCEQNLNHDAMYWYRQDPGQGLRLIYYSQIVNDFQKGDIAEGYSVSREKKESFPLTVTSAQKNPTAFYLCASRDRPNTGELFFGEGSRLTVL.

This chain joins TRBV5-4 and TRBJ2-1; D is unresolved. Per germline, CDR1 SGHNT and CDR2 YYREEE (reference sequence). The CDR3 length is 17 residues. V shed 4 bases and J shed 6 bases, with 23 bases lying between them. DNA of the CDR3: TGTGCCAGCAGCCCACCCCGAGCAGGCCTGAGCATCAATGAGCAGTTCTTC. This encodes CASSPPRAGLSINEQFF.

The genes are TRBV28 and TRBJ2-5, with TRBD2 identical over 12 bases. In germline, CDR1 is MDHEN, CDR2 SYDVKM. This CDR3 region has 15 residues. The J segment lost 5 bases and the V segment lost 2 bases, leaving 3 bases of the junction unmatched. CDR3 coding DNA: TGTGCCAGCAGTTTACCCGGGACTAGCGGGGAGACCCAGTACTTC. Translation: CASSLPGTSGETQYF. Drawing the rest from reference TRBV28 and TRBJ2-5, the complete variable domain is DVKVTQSSRYLVKRTGEKVFLECVQDMDHENMFWYRQDPGLGLRLIYFSYDVKMKEKGDIPEGYSVSREKKERFSLILESASTNQTSMYLCASSLPGTSGETQYFGPGTRLLVL.

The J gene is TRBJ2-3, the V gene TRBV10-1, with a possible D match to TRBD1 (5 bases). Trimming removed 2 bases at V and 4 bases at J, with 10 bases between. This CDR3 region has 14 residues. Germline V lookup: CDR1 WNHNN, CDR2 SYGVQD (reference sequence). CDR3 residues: CASSEGALPDTQYF. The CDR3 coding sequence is TGCGCCAGCAGTGAGGGGGCTTTACCAGATACGCAGTATTTT.